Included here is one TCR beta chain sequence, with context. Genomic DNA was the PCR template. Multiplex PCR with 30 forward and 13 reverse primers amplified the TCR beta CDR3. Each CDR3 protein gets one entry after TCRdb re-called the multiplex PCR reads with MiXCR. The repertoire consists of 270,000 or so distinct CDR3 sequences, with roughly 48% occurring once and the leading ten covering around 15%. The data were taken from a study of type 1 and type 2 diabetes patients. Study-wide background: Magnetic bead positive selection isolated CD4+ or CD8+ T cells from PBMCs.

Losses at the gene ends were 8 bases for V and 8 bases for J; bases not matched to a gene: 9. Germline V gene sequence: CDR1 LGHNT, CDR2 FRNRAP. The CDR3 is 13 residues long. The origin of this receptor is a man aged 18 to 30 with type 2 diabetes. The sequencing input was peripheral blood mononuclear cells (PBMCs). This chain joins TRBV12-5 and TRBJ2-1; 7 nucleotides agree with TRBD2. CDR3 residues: CASRDYLLDEQFF. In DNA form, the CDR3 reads TGTGCTAGTCGGGACTACCTATTGGATGAGCAGTTCTTC. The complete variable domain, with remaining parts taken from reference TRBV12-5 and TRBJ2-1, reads DARVTQTPRHKVTEMGQEVTMRCQPILGHNTVFWYRQTMMQGLELLAYFRNRAPLDDSGMPKDRFSAEMPDATLATLKIQPSEPRDSAVYFCASRDYLLDEQFFGPGTRLTVL.